This T cell receptor (beta chain) was recovered during a study of cytomegalovirus exposure and HLA in healthy donors. V was clipped by 5 bases and J by 0 bases; unmatched bases: 4. Germline lookup yields CDR1 SGHTA and CDR2 FQGTGA. The CDR3 sequence is 14 residues long. PCR was performed using 60 Vbeta and 13 Jbeta primers. The assay was immunoSEQ multiplex PCR, and TCRdb's table has in-frame clones only and misses some. The sample includes 150,000 or so clones, more than 75% seen only once; the top ten take over 6%. The chain combines TRBV7-3 with TRBJ2-7; 7 bases fit TRBD1. The sequenced sample was PBMCs. The source of this sequence is a man between 25 and 39 years old in good health and CMV-seropositive. The CDR3 loop reads CASSPTGLSYEQYF. The CDR3, as DNA: TGTGCCAGCAGCCCGACAGGGCTCTCCTACGAGCAGTACTTC.